Listed below are T cell receptor beta chains from one sample, sequenced in a study of spatial heterogeneity in lung cancer. From the 5' RACE reads, TCRdb called clonotypes with MiXCR, one entry per CDR3 protein. The repertoire holds roughly 46,000 distinct CDR3 sequences, over 9.5% seen once, with about 40% in the top ten. The specimen comprised PBMCs, sampled at surgery. These receptors were taken from a female donor with early-stage non-small cell lung cancer. CDR3s include the opening cysteine and the closing phenylalanine or tryptophan. The D gene is left open where the match is weak. Clone sizes are given selectively: once, few, many, or a class where the clone is expanded.

V gene: TRBV20-1
clone size: many
D gene: TRBD1
J gene: TRBJ1-1
CDR3 protein: CSVGQPNTEAFF
CDR3 DNA: TGCAGTGTGGGACAGCCGAACACTGAAGCTTTCTTT

V gene: TRBV28
clone size: few
D gene: NA
J gene: TRBJ1-5
CDR3 protein: CASRPGPNQPQHF
CDR3 DNA: TGTGCCAGCAGGCCAGGCCCGAATCAGCCCCAGCATTTT

V gene: TRBV14
clone size: few
D gene: NA
J gene: TRBJ1-2
CDR3 protein: CASSHGYTF
CDR3 DNA: TGTGCCAGCAGCCATGGGTACACCTTC

V gene: TRBV3-1
clone size: few
D gene: TRBD1
J gene: TRBJ1-6
CDR3 protein: CASSQDETGNSPLHF
CDR3 DNA: TGTGCCAGCAGCCAAGACGAGACAGGGAATTCACCCCTCCACTTT

V gene: TRBV3-1
clone size: NA
D gene: TRBD2
J gene: TRBJ2-7
CDR3 protein: CASSQSVGLAGPYEQYF
CDR3 DNA: TGTGCCAGCAGCCAGTCCGTGGGACTAGCGGGTCCCTACGAGCAGTACTTC

V gene: TRBV28
clone size: few
D gene: NA
J gene: TRBJ2-1
CDR3 protein: CASSFRFLGDEQFF
CDR3 DNA: TGTGCCAGCAGTTTCCGTTTCCTGGGCGATGAGCAGTTCTTC

V gene: TRBV30
clone size: NA
D gene: NA
J gene: TRBJ2-7
CDR3 protein: CAWSYRSSYEQYF
CDR3 DNA: TGTGCCTGGAGTTACAGGAGCTCCTACGAGCAGTACTTC

V gene: TRBV7-8
clone size: many
D gene: NA
J gene: TRBJ2-3
CDR3 protein: CASSPPGPFEDTQYF
CDR3 DNA: TGTGCCAGCAGCCCCCCCGGGCCTTTCGAGGATACGCAGTATTTT

V gene: TRBV6-2/TRBV6-3
clone size: many
D gene: TRBD2
J gene: TRBJ2-5
CDR3 protein: CASSWTGLPQETQYF
CDR3 DNA: TGTGCCAGCAGTTGGACGGGACTACCGCAGGAGACCCAGTACTTC

V gene: TRBV6-2/TRBV6-3
clone size: few
D gene: TRBD1
J gene: TRBJ1-2
CDR3 protein: CASTYGTGDSLYGDTF
CDR3 DNA: TGTGCCAGCACCTACGGGACAGGGGATTCCCTTTATGGCGACACCTTC

V gene: TRBV5-1
clone size: NA
D gene: NA
J gene: TRBJ2-2
CDR3 protein: CASSLRGANTGELFF
CDR3 DNA: TGCGCCAGCAGCTTGAGGGGGGCGAACACCGGGGAGCTGTTTTTT

V gene: TRBV27
clone size: many
D gene: NA
J gene: TRBJ2-7
CDR3 protein: CASSTGTYAYEQYF
CDR3 DNA: TGTGCCAGCAGTACCGGGACCTATGCCTACGAGCAGTACTTC

V gene: TRBV12-3/TRBV12-4
clone size: NA
D gene: NA
J gene: TRBJ2-2
CDR3 protein: CASSPGEGAHVNTGELFF
CDR3 DNA: TGTGCCAGCAGTCCAGGGGAGGGGGCTCATGTAAACACCGGGGAGCTGTTTTTT

V gene: TRBV6-1
clone size: few
D gene: TRBD1
J gene: TRBJ1-1
CDR3 protein: CASRYLQGANFAEAFF
CDR3 DNA: TGTGCCAGCAGGTACCTCCAGGGGGCAAATTTCGCTGAAGCTTTCTTT

V gene: TRBV5-4
clone size: few
D gene: TRBD2
J gene: TRBJ2-2
CDR3 protein: CASSLGRGTGELFF
CDR3 DNA: TGTGCCAGCAGCTTGGGGCGGGGGACCGGGGAGCTGTTTTTT

V gene: TRBV29-1
clone size: many
D gene: NA
J gene: TRBJ2-4
CDR3 protein: CSVIGGADIQYF
CDR3 DNA: TGCAGCGTCATCGGCGGGGCGGACATTCAGTACTTC

V gene: TRBV3-1
clone size: few
D gene: NA
J gene: TRBJ1-1
CDR3 protein: CASSQVSGGTLNTEAFF
CDR3 DNA: TGTGCCAGCAGCCAAGTATCGGGCGGGACACTGAACACTGAAGCTTTCTTT